This record concerns one T cell receptor (beta chain) sequence. Its specificity is unknown. TCRdb's copy holds only in-frame clones and misses some; the assay was immunoSEQ multiplex PCR. The sample yields 130,000 or so clones, approximately 89% seen once. This entry belongs to a study of cytomegalovirus exposure and HLA in healthy donors. Study at large: Both the 100 to 150 validation repertoires and the approximately 640 first-cohort repertoires used the same platform, as reported by a later analysis.

The V and J ends lost 2 bases and 3 bases, in that order; junction bases with no gene match: 9. The CDR3 is 17 residues long. Germline values: CDR1 SEHNR, CDR2 FQNEAQ (reference sequence). Regarding the study as a whole: Researchers counted roughly 150 TCR beta chains as cytomegalovirus-associated. Reports indicated that the classifier achieved high specificity and sensitivity in diagnosing cytomegalovirus status. Specific recognition of CMV antigens was confirmed in vitro for a few chains (all CMV-associated).

The chain carries TRBV7-9 and TRBJ2-5; 10 nucleotides agree with TRBD1. The specimen sequenced was PBMCs. This clonotype was obtained from a man aged 25 to 40 in good health and CMV-seronegative. The CDR3 loop reads CASSLYIRGTGEETQYF. The CDR3 region has the DNA TGTGCCAGCAGCTTATACATCAGGGGGACAGGGGAAGAGACCCAGTACTTC.